This T cell receptor (beta chain) was profiled in a study of T cells in Graves' hyperthyroidism and ophthalmopathy. As for the study in general: At initial diagnosis, before any treatment had begun, peripheral blood was obtained.

Stable hyperthyroidism: no ophthalmopathy progression over 18 months of follow-up. Aged 18 to 65, the patients had hyperthyroidism that was newly diagnosed and had lasted under 2 months. Diagnoses were established using clinical symptoms, serum thyroxine and TRAb, thyroid ultrasound and orbital computed tomography. Amplification of TCR beta CDR3 regions used RNA as the template. During a first-round RT-PCR of the TCR CDR3, the HTBI primer set was used. One entry per CDR3 protein, called by TCRdb with MiXCR from the multiplex PCR reads. Altogether 650,000 to 750,000 distinct CDR3 sequences are present, around 15% being singletons, with the ten largest covering 10%. The germline V gene has CDR1 SGHDN and CDR2 FVKESK. V was clipped by 1 base and J by 4 bases, with 16 bases between them. The CDR3 consists of 16 residues.

The origin of this receptor is a woman under 30 with Graves' hyperthyroidism. Sequenced: blood. V is TRBV14 and J is TRBJ1-1; D is possibly TRBD1 (6 bases). CDR3 sequence reads: CASSQGVRGRGTEAFF. CDR3 DNA: TGTGCCAGCAGCCAAGGAGTCAGGGGCAGGGGCACTGAAGCTTTCTTT.